These 17 T cell receptor beta chains were all obtained from the same sample, sequenced in a study of control samples from healthy donors and cancer patients. Assay used: immunoSEQ multiplex PCR; TCRdb lists only in-frame clones, some missing. The sample has about 55,000 clones, 95% to 97% seen once. The sequenced sample consisted of blood. The receptors shown here come from a young woman in good health.

The V gene is TRBV28, the J gene TRBJ2-3, with D maybe TRBD2 (5 bases). CDR3 length equals 14 residues. The V end was cut by 5 bases, the J end by 2 bases, with 11 bases between. Per germline, CDR1 MDHEN and CDR2 SYDVKM. CDR3 in DNA: TGTGCCAGCAGTAGGCGGGCCTTCACAGATACGCAGTATTTT. This encodes CASSRRAFTDTQYF.

CDR3 region: CASSRRTGGRNEQFF. DNA of the CDR3: TGTGCCAGCAGCCGAAGGACAGGGGGCAGGAATGAGCAGTTCTTC. The chain has TRBV3-1 (or the pseudogene TRBV3-2) and TRBJ2-1; 11 nucleotides match TRBD1. The CDR3 totals 15 residues. The trim removed 4 bases at V and 7 bases at J, leaving 6 bases unmatched. Germline assignment: CDR1 LGHDT and CDR2 YNNKEL (reference sequence).

A word on this clone: An end of the junction does not agree with germline; a read error may underlie this. The chain joins TRBV10-2 to TRBJ1-1; the D gene is possibly TRBD1 (6 bases). The CDR3 has 14 amino acids. Per germline, CDR1 WSHSY and CDR2 SAAADI. The DNA of the CDR3 is TGCGCCAGCAGTCAGTCCCTCGGACAGCCCGAAGCTTTCTTT. Its translation: CASSQSLGQPEAFF.

The chain has TRBV5-4 and TRBJ2-7; D gene uncertain. CDR1 SGHNT and CDR2 YYREEE come from the germline V gene (reference sequence). The V end was cut by 2 bases, the J end by 0 bases, with 12 bases between. The CDR3 has 15 residues. In DNA, the CDR3 is TGTGCCAGCAGCTTAGACCTTGCAACCTCCTACGAGCAGTACTTC. Its protein is CASSLDLATSYEQYF.

The CDR3 bases are TGTGCCAGCAGTCGGGACAGGAGCCCAAATCAGCCCCAGCATTTT. This gives the protein CASSRDRSPNQPQHF. This chain links TRBV27 with TRBJ1-5; 8 bases are a match to TRBD1. CDR1 and CDR2 (germline): MNHEY, SMNVEV (reference sequence). The CDR3 runs to 15 residues. J gave up 4 bases and V 5 bases, and 7 bases lay outside the gene matches.

V gene TRBV27 combines with J gene TRBJ1-1; 7 nucleotides agree with TRBD1. The CDR3 has 16 amino acids. CDR1 is MNHEY, CDR2 SMNVEV, per germline (reference sequence). J was trimmed by 3 bases and V by 6 bases; bases with no gene match: 13. The CDR3 DNA reads as TGTGCCAGCAGGACCATTAACAGGGGAGGGGACACTGAAGCTTTCTTT. It yields the protein CASRTINRGGDTEAFF.

The chain's CDR3 is CASSRRQGGFSTDTQYF. CDR3 sequence (DNA): TGTGCCAGCAGCCGGCGACAGGGGGGCTTTAGCACAGATACGCAGTATTTT. The chain uses TRBV11-2 and TRBJ2-3; 9 bases line up with TRBD1. The germline V gene has CDR1 SGHAT and CDR2 FQNNGV. This CDR3 is built from 17 residues. V lost 5 bases to trimming and J lost 0 bases; unmatched junction nucleotides: 9.

The gene calls are TRBV7-9 and TRBJ2-3, with D possibly matching TRBD2 (6 bases). This CDR3 spans 14 amino acids. V lost 2 bases and J 6 bases, leaving 12 bases between the germline ends. Germline V gene data show CDR1 as SEHNR and CDR2 as FQNEAQ (reference sequence). CDR3 sequence (DNA): TGTGCCAGCAGCTTATCGGGGGAACTTGATACGCAGTATTTT. It specifies CASSLSGELDTQYF.

The V and J genes are TRBV7-2 and TRBJ2-2; the D is unclear. The CDR3 spans 14 residues. Per the germline V gene, CDR1 is SGHTA and CDR2 is FQGNSA. V dropped 5 bases and J dropped 7 bases, with 14 bases sitting between them. CDR3 bases: TGTGCCAGCAGCAGAGGACCCGATAGCGGGGAGCTGTTTTTT. It is translated as CASSRGPDSGELFF.

The chain uses TRBV18 and TRBJ1-2; TRBD1 might be the D (5 bases). CDR3 length: 15 residues. The V and J ends lost 6 bases and 2 bases respectively, with 16 bases between them. The germline V gene encodes CDR1 KGHSH and CDR2 LQKENI. The CDR3 nucleotides read TGTGCCAGCTCGCTCCGGGACCCAGCAAACTATGGCTACACCTTC. This gives the protein CASSLRDPANYGYTF.

V and J are TRBV7-8 and TRBJ2-6; the match to TRBD2 covers 8 bases. CDR3 length: 18 amino acids. From germline, CDR1 is SGHVS and CDR2 FQNEAQ. The V and J ends lost 6 bases and 1 base, in that order; junction bases with no gene match: 11. CDR3 amino acids: CASSFPGLDFSGANVLTF. The CDR3 region has the DNA TGTGCCAGCAGTTTTCCGGGACTAGACTTTTCTGGGGCCAACGTCCTGACTTTC.

About this clone itself: Other DNA sequences in the same sample also yield this CDR3. The rearrangement links TRBV9 to TRBJ2-5; 7 bases map to TRBD1. CDR1 SGDLS and CDR2 YYNGEE come from the germline V gene. The CDR3 covers 13 residues. The ends lost 0 bases at V and 4 bases at J; junction bases unmatched: 0. The CDR3 bases are TGTGCCAGCAGCGTAGGACAGGGAGAGACCCAGTACTTC. Translated, it gives CASSVGQGETQYF.

The V and J genes are TRBV7-9 and TRBJ2-2; 7 nucleotides align to TRBD1. The length of the CDR3 is 17 residues. Trimming at V came to 5 bases and at J to 0 bases, leaving 9 bases not matched to a gene. Per the germline V gene, CDR1 is SEHNR and CDR2 is FQNEAQ (reference sequence). CDR3 residues: CASSPLLDRANTGELFF. CDR3 nucleotide sequence: TGTGCCAGCAGCCCCCTACTCGACAGGGCGAACACCGGGGAGCTGTTTTTT.

The chain recombines TRBV5-1 with TRBJ2-2, with D possibly TRBD2 on 5 matching bases. Between the trimmed V and J ends, which lost 3 bases and 2 bases, there was a span of 14 bases. In germline, CDR1 is SGHRS, CDR2 YFSETQ. This CDR3 has 16 residues. In DNA, the CDR3 is TGCGCCAGCAGCTCGGGATCGAGCCTTAACACCGGGGAGCTGTTTTTT. It translates to CASSSGSSLNTGELFF.

The chain is built from TRBV10-3 and TRBJ2-1; a weak D match, TRBD2 (5 bases). The CDR3 contains 12 residues. The germline gives CDR1 ENHRY, CDR2 SYGVKD. Trimming cost V 3 bases and J 10 bases, with 10 bases left between them. CDR3 in amino acids: CAISDRAVEQFF. In DNA form, the CDR3 reads TGTGCCATCAGTGATAGAGCGGTGGAGCAGTTCTTC.

The chain links TRBV28 to TRBJ1-5; D gene uncertain. Trimming removed 5 bases from V and 6 bases from J, with 14 bases in between. Germline values: CDR1 MDHEN, CDR2 SYDVKM. The CDR3 spans 14 residues. The DNA for the CDR3 is TGTGCCAGCAGTCCCCCTATTCGGACTCAGCCCCAGCATTTT. As protein: CASSPPIRTQPQHF.

This clone was seen a single time. The chain uses TRBV6-5 and TRBJ1-2, with 7 positions matching TRBD1. The germline CDR1 and CDR2 sequences are MNHEY and SVGAGI. The CDR3 contains 14 residues. V was pared by 6 bases and J by 5 bases, with 9 bases of the junction left unmatched. CDR3 bases: TGTGCCAGCAGCTTGGACAGGCCCCTTTATGGCTACACCTTC. Protein product: CASSLDRPLYGYTF.